This entry concerns a single T cell receptor beta chain. The clone's antigen remains unknown. Base quality data are lacking; no much larger clone is found one base away. Sequencing used an Illumina HiSeq 2000. Multiplex PCR amplification was used to build the TCR beta chain libraries. High-throughput sequencing was used to analyze the amplified TCR beta chain products. TCRdb ran its own pipeline on the public reads, namely fastp trimming at Q25 and MiXCR clone calling, and kept in-frame beta chains. Each CDR3 protein appears once, grouped with its most common genes and DNA. In this sample the table shows 75,000 to 100,000 distinct CDR3 sequences, roughly a fifth of which occur a single time. Of the sample, over 2% falls within the top ten clones. Lymph node samples were obtained from the axillary draining lymph nodes of breast cancer patients. This sample is part of a study of breast tumors, draining lymph nodes, adjacent tissues (dated by TCRdb to the mid-2010s). Turning to the overall study: The study compared TCR beta repertoires across tumor, adjacent nontumor tissue and axillary lymph nodes from breast cancer patients. In human breast cancer, the study set out to evaluate how tumor, surrounding tissue and draining lymph node repertoires relate to one another and whether T cells may move between these sites. Results the study describes overall, beyond this receptor: The conclusion that tumor T cells originate in lymph nodes was presented as consistent with a hypothesis rather than as directly demonstrated. Tumor and nontumor tissue repertoires were found to be significantly more similar in luminal-like than in basal-like breast cancer. Tumor T-cell repertoires showed less diversity than lymph node repertoires and more diversity than nontumor tissue repertoires, and tumor T-cell repertoires showed preferential V and J gene usage. The data were judged consistent with most tumor T cells deriving from the lymph node and then expanding within tumor tissue.

At the junction V is shortened by 0 bases and J by 5 bases, with 13 bases in between. The cysteine opens and the phenylalanine closes a CDR3 of 15 amino acids. Solely the CDR3 DNA is kept, with 45 bases framed from the first base. The germline V gene (reference sequence) provides CDR1 GTSNPN and CDR2 SVGIG. Recombination connected TRBV30 to TRBJ1-4, with no confident D gene call. Material for sequencing was axillary lymph node tissue. The clonotype comes from a female donor with breast cancer. Some clones in this sample may be carry-over from other donors' samples. The CDR3 here reads CAWSVLSARNEKLFF. The DNA is TGTGCCTGGAGTGTACTAAGTGCCCGGAATGAAAAACTGTTTTTT.